The 24 T cell receptor beta chains given below trace back to one sample, sequenced in a study of blood T cell repertoires in COVID-19 (dated by TCRdb to about 2020). Libraries were constructed by the immunoSEQ multiplex PCR assay. Drawn from immuneACCESS, this table holds only the in-frame rearrangements with V and J called that TCRdb kept. Clones are partly lost; checked studies trace under half to an unresolved V gene and leave the rest unexplained. Across this sample there are approximately 200,000 clones, with 60% to 85% seen only once. The ten top clones hold around 15% of the sample. Sequencing used peripheral blood. The receptors originated from a man in his 60s with active or convalescent COVID-19.

On this clone itself: An end of the junction differs from the germline gene, which may be a read error. The chain recombines TRBV11-2 with TRBJ2-3; the match to TRBD1 covers 8 bases. The CDR3 is 13 residues long. Germline V gene lookup returns CDR1 SGHAT and CDR2 FQNNGV. In nucleotides, the CDR3 is TGTGCCAGCAGCTTACGGACAGGGATTTGGTTCGGTTTT. It yields the protein CASSLRTGIWFGF.

The V gene is TRBV7-7, the J gene TRBJ2-1; TRBD2 matches 14 bases. The length of the CDR3 is 16 residues. V was pared by 4 bases and J by 9 bases, with 8 bases of the junction left unmatched. The germline gives CDR1 SSHAT, CDR2 FNYEAQ (reference sequence). The DNA for the CDR3 is TGTGCCAGCAGCTCGAGTCGGACTAGCGGGAGGACTGAGCAGTTCTTC. Its translation: CASSSSRTSGRTEQFF.

The chain links TRBV12-5 to TRBJ2-1; TRBD2 matches 9 bases. This CDR3 is built from 14 residues. Germline values: CDR1 LGHNT, CDR2 FRNRAP. V was pared by 5 bases and J by 10 bases, with 9 bases of the junction left unmatched. The CDR3 nucleotides read TGTGCTAGTGGTCGGGGTAGCGGGAGTTCCGAGCAGTTCTTC. It specifies CASGRGSGSSEQFF.

The chain uses TRBV5-4 and TRBJ2-7; 9 bases fit TRBD2. Germline values: CDR1 SGHNT, CDR2 YYREEE (reference sequence). With 1 base clipped from V and 6 bases from J, the junction kept 8 bases outside the gene matches. The length of the CDR3 is 15 residues. The CDR3 DNA follows: TGTGCCAGCAGCTTGACTAGCGGGTTTAACGGCGAGCAGTACTTC. Its translation is CASSLTSGFNGEQYF.

The chain is built from TRBV6-2 or TRBV6-3 and TRBJ2-5; 8 bases align to TRBD2. In germline, CDR1 is MNHEY, CDR2 SVGEGT. The trim removed 4 bases at V and 3 bases at J, leaving 7 bases unmatched. The CDR3 length is 15 residues. The CDR3 region is CASSSRRAGEETQYF. In DNA, the CDR3 is TGTGCCAGCAGTTCCCGACGAGCGGGGGAAGAGACCCAGTACTTC.

This chain uses TRBV11-3 with TRBJ2-1; D perhaps matches TRBD2 (6 bases). The CDR3 totals 15 residues. V shed 2 bases and J shed 9 bases, with 17 bases lying between them. Germline V gene lookup returns CDR1 SGHNT and CDR2 YENEEA. The CDR3 reads CASSLSPGASGEQFF. CDR3 nucleotide sequence: TGTGCCAGCAGCTTATCCCCGGGAGCTAGTGGTGAGCAGTTCTTC.

The chain links TRBV6-4 to TRBJ2-2; D gene uncertain. The CDR3 runs to 15 residues. Trimming cost V 4 bases and J 0 bases, with 9 bases left between them. The germline gives CDR1 MRHNA, CDR2 SNTAGT. This CDR3 reads CASSALFSNTGELFF. DNA for the CDR3: TGTGCCAGCAGTGCCCTATTCTCGAACACCGGGGAGCTGTTTTTT.

The chain links TRBV10-3 to TRBJ1-1; D gene ambiguous. V gave up 6 bases and J gave up 3 bases, with 14 bases separating them. The CDR3 extends over 14 amino acids. In germline, CDR1 is ENHRY, CDR2 SYGVKD. The CDR3 DNA reads TGTGCCATCAGGGGCATCCTTGAAGACACTGAAGCTTTCTTT. Translation: CAIRGILEDTEAFF.

This sequence joins TRBV6-4 and TRBJ2-1; the D gene is possibly TRBD1 (6 bases). V lost 8 bases to trimming and J lost 0 bases, with 8 bases between them. Germline CDR1 is MRHNA and CDR2 is SNTAGT. This CDR3 region has 13 residues. Here the CDR3 reads CASGGDSYNEQFF. The CDR3 DNA reads TGTGCCAGCGGGGGCGACTCCTACAATGAGCAGTTCTTC.

This clone has a handful of counts. The chain uses TRBV28 and TRBJ1-1; 7 bases fit TRBD1. V shed 3 bases and J 2 bases; nucleotides not matched to a gene: 9. This CDR3 is 16 amino acids long. CDR1 is MDHEN, CDR2 SYDVKM, per germline. The CDR3 reads CASSFRQGGPNTEAFF. In nucleotides, the CDR3 is TGTGCCAGCAGTTTTCGGCAGGGGGGCCCCAACACTGAAGCTTTCTTT.

J is TRBJ2-3 and V is TRBV24-1, with D perhaps matching TRBD2 (5 bases). With 4 bases removed from V and 1 base from J, the gap between germline ends came to 17 bases. Germline V gene data show CDR1 as KGHDR and CDR2 as SFDVKD. The CDR3 is made up of 17 amino acids. The CDR3 reads CATSDPMARARTDTQYF. The CDR3 DNA is TGTGCCACCAGTGACCCGATGGCGCGGGCACGCACAGATACGCAGTATTTT.

The chain uses TRBV5-1 and TRBJ2-7, with 11 bases matching TRBD2. This CDR3 region has 16 residues. Germline lookup yields CDR1 SGHRS and CDR2 YFSETQ. V shed 4 bases, J shed 0 bases, and the junction held 6 bases outside the gene matches. The CDR3 bases are TGCGCCAGCAGCATGACTAGCGGGATGAGCTCCTACGAGCAGTACTTC. It translates to CASSMTSGMSSYEQYF.

The chain couples TRBV6-5 to TRBJ1-1; maybe TRBD1 (6 bases). Between the trimmed V and J ends, which lost 6 bases and 5 bases, there was a span of 13 bases. This CDR3 is 13 amino acids long. CDR1 and CDR2 from the germline V gene are MNHEY and SVGAGI. For the CDR3, the DNA is TGTGCCAGCAGAGACACAGGGAAGACTGAAGCTTTCTTT. The encoded protein is CASRDTGKTEAFF.

This chain connects TRBV24-1 to TRBJ2-7; 9 bases match TRBD1. Germline V gene data show CDR1 as KGHDR and CDR2 as SFDVKD. Trimming took 4 bases from V and 6 from J; bases not matched to a gene: 9. The CDR3 spans 15 residues. The CDR3 protein is CATSEAGQGGVEQYF. The CDR3 nucleotides read TGTGCCACCAGTGAGGCGGGACAGGGAGGTGTCGAGCAGTACTTC.

DNA for the CDR3: TGTGCCTGCAGGGGGTGGAGGGGTAATTCACCCCTCCACTTT. Protein sequence: CACRGWRGNSPLHF. The genes are TRBV19 and TRBJ1-6; 7 bases agree with TRBD1. V lost 11 bases to trimming and J lost 6 bases; unmatched junction nucleotides: 10. CDR3 length equals 14 residues. Germline V CDR1 and CDR2: LNHDA, SQIVND (reference sequence).

This clone was seen at least ten times. V and J are TRBV6-6 and TRBJ1-1; TRBD1 might be the D (6 bases). The CDR3 length is 13 residues. In germline, CDR1 is MNHNY, CDR2 SVGAGI (reference sequence). V was cut by 2 bases and J by 5 bases, with 9 bases left in between. CDR3 residues: CASSYTGITEAFF. CDR3 DNA: TGTGCCAGCAGTTACACAGGGATTACTGAAGCTTTCTTT.

The chain combines TRBV18 with TRBJ2-7; D gene unclear. CDR3 size: 13 residues. V was trimmed by 3 bases and J by 6 bases, leaving 12 bases between them. Germline V CDR1 and CDR2: KGHSH, LQKENI. As DNA, the CDR3 is TGTGCCAGCTCACCTGAAGTGTCCGGCGAGCAGTACTTC. It translates to CASSPEVSGEQYF.

In this sample, this clone turned up many times. The chain carries TRBV4-3 and TRBJ1-4; D gene uncertain. V gave up 4 bases and J gave up 0 bases, with 12 bases separating them. The CDR3 runs to 16 residues. Germline V gene sequence: CDR1 LGHNA, CDR2 YSLEER. CDR3 in amino acids: CASSPGLMSTNEKLFF. CDR3 nucleotides: TGCGCCAGCAGCCCCGGACTGATGTCAACTAATGAAAAACTGTTTTTT.

The gene calls are TRBV14 and TRBJ1-3, with TRBD1 matching over 7 bases. In germline, CDR1 is SGHDN, CDR2 FVKESK. The ends lost 5 bases at V and 8 bases at J; junction bases unmatched: 12. The CDR3 has 15 residues. The CDR3 bases are TGTGCCAGCAGCGAGAAGGACAGGCCTTATTACACCATATATTTT. Translated: CASSEKDRPYYTIYF.

V gene TRBV6-5 combines with J gene TRBJ1-6; 7 nucleotides agree with TRBD1. Germline loops: CDR1 MNHEY, CDR2 SVGAGI. The CDR3 is made up of 13 amino acids. After removal of 8 bases from V and 7 bases from J, the junction contained 5 bases not matched to a gene. The CDR3 DNA sequence: TGTGCCAGCTCGGACAGGATCAATTCACCCCTCCACTTT. Its protein is CASSDRINSPLHF.

This clone was picked up a small number of times. The sample contains more than one DNA sequence encoding this CDR3. This sequence joins TRBV5-1 and TRBJ1-2; 9 positions match TRBD1. V lost 3 bases, J lost 1 base, and 1 base stayed unmatched. Germline assignment: CDR1 SGHRS and CDR2 YFSETQ. CDR3 length equals 14 residues. The CDR3 DNA reads TGCGCCAGCAGCTCGACAGGGGGTAACTATGGCTACACCTTC. Encoded protein: CASSSTGGNYGYTF.

The V call is TRBV6-2 or TRBV6-3, the J call TRBJ1-5; D possibly corresponds to TRBD1 (5 bases). V was cut by 4 bases and J by 3 bases, with 13 bases left in between. Germline CDR1 MNHEY, CDR2 SVGEGT. The CDR3 has 15 amino acids. This chain's CDR3 is CASSLPDTTNQPQHF. The CDR3 DNA reads as TGTGCCAGCAGTTTACCGGACACAACCAATCAGCCCCAGCATTTT.

The rearrangement uses TRBV28 and TRBJ2-1, with a tentative D call TRBD2 (5 bases). The CDR3 is made up of 12 amino acids. The germline V gene has CDR1 MDHEN and CDR2 SYDVKM. V was trimmed by 8 bases and J by 4 bases, leaving 9 bases between them. DNA for the CDR3: TGTGCCAGCTCGCCGGGGTACAATGAGCAGTTCTTC. Amino acid sequence: CASSPGYNEQFF.

The chain carries TRBV6-1 and TRBJ1-5; no reliable D call. CDR1 and CDR2 from the germline V gene are MNHNS and SASEGT. V lost 3 bases and J lost 9, with 9 bases in between. The CDR3 spans 12 residues. The CDR3 here is CASSESTSPQHF. In DNA form, the CDR3 reads TGTGCCAGCAGTGAGAGTACTTCGCCCCAGCATTTT.